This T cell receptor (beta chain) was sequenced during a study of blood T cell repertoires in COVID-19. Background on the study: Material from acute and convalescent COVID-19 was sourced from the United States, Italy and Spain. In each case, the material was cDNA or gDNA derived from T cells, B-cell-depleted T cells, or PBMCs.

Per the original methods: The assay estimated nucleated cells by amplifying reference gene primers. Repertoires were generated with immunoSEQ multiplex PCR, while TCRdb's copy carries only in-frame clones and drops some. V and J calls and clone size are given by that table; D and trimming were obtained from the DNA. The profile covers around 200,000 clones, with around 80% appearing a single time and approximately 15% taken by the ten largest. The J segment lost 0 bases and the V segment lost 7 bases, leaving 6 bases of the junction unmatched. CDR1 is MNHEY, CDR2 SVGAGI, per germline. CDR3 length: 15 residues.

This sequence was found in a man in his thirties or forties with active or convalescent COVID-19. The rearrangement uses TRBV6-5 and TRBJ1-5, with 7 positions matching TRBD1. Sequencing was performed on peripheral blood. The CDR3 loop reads CASNRDSNSNQPQHF. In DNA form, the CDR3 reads TGTGCCAGCAACCGGGACAGTAATAGCAATCAGCCCCAGCATTTT.